A single sample gave rise to the 16 T cell receptor beta chains below, sequenced in a study of OX40 agonist ivuxolimab in advanced cancers. The method was immunoSEQ multiplex PCR; TCRdb's version includes in-frame clones alone and lacks a portion of them. The sample lists tens of thousands of clones; approximately 90% were seen once. The material was CD4+ or CD8+ T cells sorted from blood, obtained in a trial of the OX40 agonist ivuxolimab. These receptors were collected from an adult with an advanced solid tumor such as melanoma, head and neck, liver or kidney cancer.

This chain connects TRBV18 to TRBJ2-7, with 7 bases aligning to TRBD1. In germline, CDR1 is KGHSH, CDR2 LQKENI. The CDR3 runs 14 residues. V was clipped by 3 bases and J by 5 bases; unmatched bases: 7. Here the CDR3 DNA reads TGTGCCAGCTCACCGGGACAGCCCCCCAACGAGCAGTACTTC. This encodes CASSPGQPPNEQYF.

V gene TRBV9 combines with J gene TRBJ1-5; 7 bases are a match to TRBD1. The germline CDR1 and CDR2 sequences are SGDLS and YYNGEE. This CDR3 has 15 amino acids. The V gene end was trimmed by 0 bases and the J gene end by 4 bases; junction bases not matched to a gene: 4. CDR3 nucleotides: TGTGCCAGCAGCGTAGGACAGGGTGGGAATCAGCCCCAGCATTTT. Its protein product is CASSVGQGGNQPQHF. Based on the CDR3 plus reference TRBV9 and TRBJ1-5, the full variable domain is DSGVTQTPKHLITATGQRVTLRCSPRSGDLSVYWYQQSLDQGLQFLIQYYNGEERAKGNILERFSAQQFPDLHSELNLSSLELGDSALYFCASSVGQGGNQPQHFGDGTRLSIL.

The chain combines TRBV6-1 with TRBJ2-5; unclear D gene. CDR1 and CDR2 (germline): MNHNS, SASEGT. V was pared by 7 bases and J by 1 base, with 10 bases between. The CDR3 is 13 residues long. The CDR3 DNA reads TGTGCCAGCACGAGGCAGCCCCAAGAGACCCAGTACTTC. Encoded protein: CASTRQPQETQYF.

V and J are TRBV7-2 and TRBJ2-5; D uncertain. The V gene lost 1 base and the J gene lost 3 bases, with 15 bases spanning the gap. CDR3 length equals 16 residues. The germline V gene encodes CDR1 SGHTA and CDR2 FQGNSA. The CDR3 is CASSLEVGLGKETQYF. In DNA, the CDR3 is TGTGCCAGCAGCTTAGAAGTCGGGCTTGGAAAAGAGACCCAGTACTTC.

The chain recombines TRBV29-1 with TRBJ2-7; TRBD2 agrees at 14 bases. The V segment lost 7 bases and the J segment 4 bases; nucleotides outside the gene matches: 9. The CDR3 has 15 amino acids. Germline CDR1 SQVTM, CDR2 ANQGSEA. CDR3 protein: CSGGGLAGEGYEQYF. The CDR3, as DNA: TGCAGCGGGGGGGGACTAGCGGGAGAAGGGTACGAGCAGTACTTC.

The chain recombines TRBV10-3 with TRBJ1-2; D not resolved. The CDR3 length is 13 residues. Germline V gene lookup returns CDR1 ENHRY and CDR2 SYGVKD. V was cut by 2 bases and J by 4 bases, with 8 bases left in between. For the CDR3, the DNA is TGTGCCATCAGTGAGCCAGACACCTATGGCTACACCTTC. It yields the protein CAISEPDTYGYTF.

As concerns this clone: Different DNA sequences within this sample yield the same CDR3. The rearrangement uses TRBV4-1 and TRBJ1-2, with D unresolved. Germline CDR1 reads MGHRA; CDR2 reads YSYEKL. With 0 bases removed from V and 1 base from J, the gap between germline ends came to 3 bases. The CDR3 covers 13 residues. Here the CDR3 reads CASSQEGNYGYTF. CDR3 coding DNA: TGCGCCAGCAGCCAAGAAGGTAACTATGGCTACACCTTC.

V and J are TRBV15 and TRBJ2-5, with D perhaps being TRBD1 or TRBD2 (5 bases each). CDR1 is LNHNV and CDR2 is YYDKDF in the germline V gene (reference sequence). The CDR3 spans 17 residues. V was trimmed by 0 bases and J by 5 bases, leaving 19 bases between them. The CDR3 DNA reads as TGTGCCACCAGCAGAGATTCGGGGTCGAGGGGCGGCGAGACCCAGTACTTC. Amino acids: CATSRDSGSRGGETQYF.

This clone was detected only once. The J gene is TRBJ2-7, the V gene TRBV25-1, with D tentatively TRBD1 or TRBD2 (5 bases each). This CDR3 has 15 residues. Trimming shortened V by 3 bases and J by 0 bases, and 12 bases separated the two germline ends. Germline CDR1 and CDR2: MGHDK and SYGVNS. CDR3 region: CASSDGGRSSYEQYF. CDR3 bases: TGTGCCAGCAGTGATGGGGGACGGAGCTCCTACGAGCAGTACTTC.

The CDR3, as DNA: TGTGCCAGCAGCTCCCGGGCGGGGCAACCCCTCCACTTT. Translation gives CASSSRAGQPLHF. The rearrangement uses TRBV11-2 and TRBJ1-6; TRBD1 might be the D (5 bases). The V end lost 4 bases, the J end lost 12 bases, and 13 bases lay between the germline ends. There are 13 residues in the CDR3. The germline CDR1 and CDR2 sequences are SGHAT and FQNNGV.

J is TRBJ2-7 and V is TRBV30, with 9 bases fitting TRBD1. Losses at the gene ends were 6 bases for V and 1 base for J; bases not matched to a gene: 7. The germline V gene has CDR1 GTSNPN and CDR2 SVGIG (reference sequence). The CDR3 is 14 residues long. CDR3 in amino acids: CACRQGGNSYEQYF. The CDR3 region has the DNA TGTGCCTGCCGACAGGGGGGAAATTCCTACGAGCAGTACTTC.

The chain carries TRBV4-1 and TRBJ1-2; 9 bases are shared with TRBD1. The CDR3 runs to 15 residues. Unmatched junction bases numbered 6, after V lost 1 base and J lost 6 bases. CDR1 and CDR2 (germline): MGHRA, YSYEKL. The chain's CDR3 is CASSQAGTGLDGYTF. In nucleotides, the CDR3 is TGCGCCAGCAGCCAAGCCGGGACAGGGTTGGATGGCTACACCTTC.

This clone is a singleton in its sample. This chain connects TRBV6-1 to TRBJ2-6; no clear D. Germline V gene data show CDR1 as MNHNS and CDR2 as SASEGT. V was cut by 5 bases and J by 2 bases, with 10 bases left in between. The CDR3 contains 15 residues. The CDR3 nucleotides read TGTGCCAGCAGTCCAGGTAGCACTGGGGCCAACGTCCTGACTTTC. It encodes CASSPGSTGANVLTF.

Details on this clone: Other DNA sequences of this sample code for an identical CDR3. The rearrangement links TRBV6-6 to TRBJ1-1, with 9 positions matching TRBD1. The CDR3 loop spans 13 amino acids. The V gene end was trimmed by 7 bases and the J gene end by 5 bases; junction bases not matched to a gene: 5. The germline gives CDR1 MNHNY, CDR2 SVGAGI (reference sequence). The CDR3 here is CASTTTGGTEAFF. Here the CDR3 DNA reads TGTGCCAGCACCACGACAGGGGGGACTGAAGCTTTCTTT.

V usage is TRBV7-3 and J usage is TRBJ2-7, with 7 nucleotides matching TRBD1. The CDR3 loop spans 14 amino acids. V was pared by 5 bases and J by 7 bases, with 11 bases of the junction left unmatched. Germline loops: CDR1 SGHTA, CDR2 FQGTGA. Here the CDR3 DNA reads TGTGCCAGCAGCCCGGGACAGTCAAGCGCTGAGCAGTACTTC. Protein: CASSPGQSSAEQYF.

The chain is built from TRBV10-3 and TRBJ2-1; 9 bases fit TRBD2. V shed 2 bases and J 0 bases; nucleotides not matched to a gene: 8. The CDR3 is 18 amino acids. Germline CDR1 ENHRY, CDR2 SYGVKD. For the CDR3, the DNA is TGTGCCATCAGTGAGGGGGGAGCGGGGGGTAGCTCCTACAATGAGCAGTTCTTC. It is translated as CAISEGGAGGSSYNEQFF.